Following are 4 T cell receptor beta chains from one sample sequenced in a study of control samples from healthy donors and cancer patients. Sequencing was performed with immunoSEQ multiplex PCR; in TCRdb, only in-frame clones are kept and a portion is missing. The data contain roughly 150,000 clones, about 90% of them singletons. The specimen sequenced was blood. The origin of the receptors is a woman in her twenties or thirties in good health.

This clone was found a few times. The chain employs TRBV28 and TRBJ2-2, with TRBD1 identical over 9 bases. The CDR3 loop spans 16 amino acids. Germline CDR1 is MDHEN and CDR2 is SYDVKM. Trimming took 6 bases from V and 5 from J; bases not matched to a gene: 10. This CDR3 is CASRATGTGITGELFF. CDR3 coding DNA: TGTGCCAGCAGGGCCACCGGGACAGGGATAACCGGGGAGCTGTTTTTT.

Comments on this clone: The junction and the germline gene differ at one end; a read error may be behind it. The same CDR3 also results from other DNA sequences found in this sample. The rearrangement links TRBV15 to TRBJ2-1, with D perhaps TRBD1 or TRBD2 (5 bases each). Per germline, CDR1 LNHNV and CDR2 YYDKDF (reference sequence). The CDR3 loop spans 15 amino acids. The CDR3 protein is CATSRVIAGGNEQFF. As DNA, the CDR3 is TGCGCCACCAGCAGGGTTATAGCTGGGGGCAATGAGCAGTTCTTC.

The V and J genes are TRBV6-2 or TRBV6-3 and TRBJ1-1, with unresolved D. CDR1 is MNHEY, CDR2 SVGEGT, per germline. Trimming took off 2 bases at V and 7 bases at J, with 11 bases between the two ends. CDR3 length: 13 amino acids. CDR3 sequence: CASSYEFRGEAFF. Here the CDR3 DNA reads TGTGCCAGCAGTTACGAATTCCGGGGTGAAGCTTTCTTT.

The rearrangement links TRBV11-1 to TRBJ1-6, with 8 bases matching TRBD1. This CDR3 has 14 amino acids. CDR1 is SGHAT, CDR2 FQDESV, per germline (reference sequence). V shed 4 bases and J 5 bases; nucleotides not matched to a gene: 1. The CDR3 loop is CASSSGQDNSPLHF. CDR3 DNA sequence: TGTGCCAGCAGCTCGGGACAGGATAATTCACCCCTCCACTTT.